The 10 T cell receptor beta chains below come from one sample, sequenced in a study of cytomegalovirus exposure and HLA in healthy donors. The PCR was carried out with 60 Vbeta primers and 13 Jbeta primers. Sequenced by immunoSEQ multiplex PCR; TCRdb stores in-frame clones only, minus some. The sample lists approximately 200,000 clones, roughly 79% occurring once. Sequences were obtained from PBMCs. The receptors come from a man aged 25 to 40 in good health and CMV-seronegative.

The chain joins TRBV6-5 to TRBJ2-7, with TRBD1 identical over 7 bases. The CDR3 runs to 14 residues. J was trimmed by 3 bases and V by 4 bases; bases with no gene match: 6. Germline V gene sequence: CDR1 MNHEY, CDR2 SVGAGI. CDR3 sequence reads: CASSSTGAIYEQYF. CDR3 bases: TGTGCCAGCAGTTCTACAGGGGCTATCTACGAGCAGTACTTC.

V is TRBV2 and J is TRBJ1-2, with D maybe TRBD1 (6 bases). Trimming cost V 4 bases and J 3 bases, with 9 bases left between them. Looked up from germline, CDR1 is SNHLY and CDR2 is FYNNEI. The CDR3 length is 13 residues. The CDR3 DNA sequence: TGTGCCAGCAGTGGGACAGCTGACTATGGCTACACCTTC. This sequence encodes CASSGTADYGYTF.

CDR3 nucleotide sequence: TGTGCCAGCAGGGAGACAGGGGATCAGCCCCAGCATTTT. Amino acids: CASRETGDQPQHF. The rearrangement joins TRBV6-6 to TRBJ1-5, with 8 bases matching TRBD1. The trim removed 6 bases at V and 5 bases at J, leaving 3 bases unmatched. Germline V gene lookup returns CDR1 MNHNY and CDR2 SVGAGI (reference sequence). This CDR3 spans 13 amino acids.

This rearrangement joins TRBV4-1 to TRBJ2-1, with 15 bases aligning to TRBD2. The CDR3 extends over 17 amino acids. V was pared by 4 bases and J by 7 bases, with 8 bases of the junction left unmatched. Germline values: CDR1 MGHRA, CDR2 YSYEKL. This CDR3 reads CASSPWTSGRAGNEQFF. CDR3 nucleotides: TGCGCCAGCAGCCCTTGGACTAGCGGGAGGGCCGGGAATGAGCAGTTCTTC.

This clone occurred a few times. V is TRBV7-9 and J is TRBJ1-2; D remains unclear. With 5 bases removed from V and 0 bases from J, the gap between germline ends came to 4 bases. Germline values: CDR1 SEHNR, CDR2 FQNEAQ (reference sequence). This CDR3 is built from 12 residues. The CDR3 spells CASSPTNYGYTF. DNA for the CDR3: TGTGCCAGCAGCCCAACTAACTATGGCTACACCTTC.

The chain uses TRBV14 and TRBJ2-3; D is uncertain. From germline, CDR1 is SGHDN and CDR2 FVKESK. The ends were cut back, 0 bases at V and 5 bases at J, with 15 bases in the middle. The CDR3 length is 16 residues. The CDR3 region is CASSQESVLPGDTQYF. CDR3 sequence (DNA): TGTGCCAGCAGCCAAGAGTCGGTGCTGCCGGGAGATACGCAGTATTTT.

The V call is TRBV10-1, the J call TRBJ2-2; 9 bases agree with TRBD2. J lost 2 bases, V lost 3 bases, and 7 bases had no gene match. CDR1 WNHNN and CDR2 SYGVQD come from the germline V gene (reference sequence). The CDR3 totals 17 residues. The CDR3 here is CASSEASGTVNTGELFF. The CDR3 region has the DNA TGCGCCAGCAGTGAAGCTAGCGGGACGGTAAACACCGGGGAGCTGTTTTTT.

This sequence joins TRBV5-1 and TRBJ2-3; TRBD2 is a possible D gene (5 bases). V was clipped by 0 bases and J by 6 bases, with 14 bases between them. This CDR3 region has 15 residues. CDR1 and CDR2 (germline): SGHRS, YFSETQ. This CDR3 reads CASSLVVDGGDTQYF. The DNA for the CDR3 is TGCGCCAGCAGCTTGGTCGTAGACGGCGGGGATACGCAGTATTTT.

This chain connects TRBV7-3 to TRBJ1-6; the match to TRBD1 covers 8 bases. The CDR3 has 16 residues. Trimming took 2 bases from V and 7 from J; bases not matched to a gene: 7. The germline CDR1 and CDR2 sequences are SGHTA and FQGTGA. The chain's CDR3 is CASSLGTTGGNSPLHF. For the CDR3, the DNA is TGTGCCAGCAGCTTAGGGACAACAGGGGGGAATTCACCCCTCCACTTT.

This clone was seen just once. The chain links TRBV15 to TRBJ2-5; maybe TRBD1 (6 bases). V was shortened by 1 base and J by 5 bases, with 11 bases between the two germline ends. The V gene's germline CDR1 is LNHNV and CDR2 YYDKDF (reference sequence). This CDR3 spans 14 amino acids. The CDR3 here is CATSRAGRGETQYF. CDR3 nucleotides: TGTGCCACCAGCAGAGCCGGCAGGGGTGAGACCCAGTACTTC.